Listed below are T cell receptor beta chains from one sample, sequenced in a study of blood T cell repertoires in COVID-19. Only in-frame clones appear in the TCRdb table, and some are missing; sequencing was by immunoSEQ multiplex PCR. Here the sample spans over 45,000 clones, roughly 87% being singletons. The sample taken for sequencing was peripheral blood. These receptors originate from a woman aged 60-70 years with COVID-19, enrolled during active disease. Each CDR3 is given with its conserved first and last residue. The order of the fields is V gene, D gene, clone size, J gene, CDR3 protein, CDR3 DNA. A D gene is named only where the DNA matches it firmly. Some rows have no size entry. The others give once, few or many, or a class for an expanded clone.

TRBV19	.	.	TRBJ1-3	CASLSLTSSGNTIYF	TGTGCCAGCCTAAGTCTAACCTCCTCTGGAAACACCATATATTTT
TRBV5-1	TRBD1	.	TRBJ2-7	CASSLAGAGGIYEQYF	TGCGCCAGCAGCTTGGCCGGGGCAGGGGGCATCTACGAGCAGTACTTC
TRBV7-9	.	.	TRBJ1-2	CASSPTDAGRYGYTF	TGTGCCAGCAGCCCCACTGATGCAGGAAGATATGGCTACACCTTC
TRBV3-1/TRBV3-2	TRBD2	.	TRBJ2-1	CASSQAGGTDEQFF	TGTGCCAGCAGCCAAGCGGGAGGGACCGATGAGCAGTTCTTC
TRBV7-9	.	.	TRBJ2-6	CASSPTGVGSGANVLTF	TGTGCCAGCAGTCCTACAGGAGTTGGCTCTGGGGCCAACGTCCTGACTTTC
TRBV27	TRBD1	.	TRBJ1-4	CASGLHRGHEKLFF	TGTGCCAGCGGTCTTCACAGGGGGCATGAAAAACTGTTTTTT
TRBV2	.	.	TRBJ2-5	CASNVGEETQYF	TGTGCCAGCAACGTCGGGGAAGAGACCCAGTACTTC
TRBV5-5	.	.	TRBJ1-6	CASSLGPSGGSPLHF	TGTGCCAGCAGCTTGGGGCCTTCCGGGGGTTCACCCCTCCACTTT
TRBV30	TRBD1	.	TRBJ1-3	CAWDRGSGNTIYF	TGTGCCTGGGACAGGGGCTCTGGAAACACCATATATTTT
TRBV15	.	.	TRBJ1-1	CATSRDGGENTEAFF	TGTGCCACCAGCAGAGATGGCGGGGAGAACACTGAAGCTTTCTTT
TRBV6-2/TRBV6-3	TRBD2	.	TRBJ2-5	CASSFDGTSGKGNAQYF	TGTGCCAGCAGTTTCGACGGGACTAGCGGAAAGGGGAATGCCCAGTACTTC
TRBV19	TRBD1	once	TRBJ1-3	CASSMTGGNTIYF	TGTGCCAGTAGCATGACAGGGGGAAACACCATATATTTT
TRBV10-3	TRBD2	.	TRBJ2-5	CAISDLAGGQGTQYF	TGTGCCATCAGTGATCTGGCGGGGGGCCAGGGGACCCAGTACTTC
TRBV5-4	.	.	TRBJ1-2	CASSLDYGRGFGGYTF	TGTGCCAGCAGCTTGGATTACGGCAGGGGCTTCGGTGGCTACACCTTC
TRBV19	.	.	TRBJ1-2	CAGPVEGPSNYGYTF	TGTGCCGGGCCGGTTGAGGGTCCGTCTAACTATGGCTACACCTTC
TRBV6-2/TRBV6-3	.	.	TRBJ2-2	CASSKGHSLTGELFF	TGTGCCAGCAGTAAGGGGCACAGTCTCACCGGGGAGCTGTTTTTT
TRBV3-1/TRBV3-2	.	.	TRBJ2-6	CASSPPGSGANVLTF	TGTGCCAGCAGCCCCCCTGGTAGTGGGGCCAACGTCCTGACTTTC
TRBV30	.	once	TRBJ2-7	CAWNPLDRTGYEQYF	TGTGCCTGGAACCCTTTGGACAGAACCGGCTACGAGCAGTACTTC
TRBV3-1/TRBV3-2	.	once	TRBJ1-5	CASSPRGSNQPQHF	TGTGCCAGCAGCCCCCGGGGGAGCAATCAGCCCCAGCATTTT
TRBV9	TRBD2	.	TRBJ2-1	CASSVAWGGVNEQFF	TGTGCCAGCAGCGTAGCATGGGGAGGGGTCAATGAGCAGTTCTTC
TRBV6-2/TRBV6-3	.	.	TRBJ2-1	CASSLSEVPSYNEQFF	TGTGCCAGCAGTCTATCCGAGGTCCCTTCCTACAATGAGCAGTTCTTC
TRBV10-1	TRBD2	.	TRBJ2-2	CASSELSSGRVRMFF	TGCGCCAGCAGTGAGCTCTCCTCCGGGAGGGTGAGAATGTTTTTT
TRBV6-5	.	.	TRBJ1-2	CASSYSQGYGYTF	TGTGCCAGCAGTTACTCGCAGGGGTATGGCTACACCTTC
TRBV7-9	TRBD2	.	TRBJ2-6	CASSRGVPSGANVLTF	TGTGCCAGCAGCCGGGGGGTCCCGTCTGGGGCCAACGTCCTGACTTTC
TRBV15	TRBD2	few	TRBJ2-7	CATSRTTGGAYEQYF	TGTGCCACCAGCAGAACGACGGGAGGGGCCTACGAGCAGTACTTC
TRBV6-2/TRBV6-3	.	.	TRBJ2-7	CASSYIGYEQYF	TGTGCCAGCAGTTACATCGGCTACGAGCAGTACTTC
TRBV6-5	.	.	TRBJ1-4	CASSYSSREKLFF	TGTGCCAGCAGTTACTCGTCCCGGGAAAAACTGTTTTTT
TRBV7-9	.	.	TRBJ1-2	CASSFGGGINYGYTF	TGTGCCAGCAGTTTTGGCGGGGGGATTAACTATGGCTACACCTTC
TRBV28	TRBD1	.	TRBJ1-6	CASSYKTGVFNSPLHF	TGTGCCAGCAGTTACAAAACAGGGGTCTTTAATTCACCCCTCCACTTT
TRBV6-5	TRBD1	.	TRBJ1-5	CASRVGTGGDQPQHF	TGTGCCAGCAGAGTCGGGACAGGGGGTGATCAGCCCCAGCATTTT
TRBV9	TRBD2	.	TRBJ2-1	CASSSPALAGGNNEQFF	TGTGCCAGCAGCTCCCCGGCCCTAGCGGGGGGGAACAATGAGCAGTTCTTC
TRBV6-5	.	.	TRBJ1-2	CASSRDRDTDYGYTF	TGTGCCAGCAGCCGAGACCGGGACACGGACTATGGCTACACCTTC
TRBV25-1	.	.	TRBJ1-5	CASSPGQTSNQPQHF	TGTGCCAGCAGCCCTGGACAGACTAGCAATCAGCCCCAGCATTTT
TRBV29-1	TRBD2	.	TRBJ2-5	CSVRAGGRETQYF	TGCAGCGTGCGAGCGGGAGGCCGAGAGACCCAGTACTTC
TRBV27	TRBD1	.	TRBJ2-2	CASTSLETGGVTGELFF	TGTGCCAGCACTAGTTTGGAGACAGGGGGCGTCACCGGGGAGCTGTTTTTT
TRBV3-1/TRBV3-2	TRBD1	.	TRBJ2-2	CASSRERQGRGTGELFF	TGTGCCAGCAGCCGGGAGCGACAGGGAAGAGGGACCGGGGAGCTGTTTTTT
TRBV2	TRBD1	.	TRBJ1-2	CASSEGQGEWNGYTF	TGTGCCAGCAGTGAGGGACAGGGGGAGTGGAATGGCTACACCTTC
TRBV7-2	TRBD1	.	TRBJ2-7	CASSFSGGDYEQYF	TGTGCCAGCAGCTTTTCAGGGGGAGACTACGAGCAGTACTTC
TRBV4-3	.	.	TRBJ2-7	CASSQDDRRPSYEQYF	TGCGCCAGCAGCCAAGATGACAGGAGGCCATCCTACGAGCAGTACTTC
TRBV15	.	.	TRBJ1-2	CATSREGGAAFYGYTF	TGTGCCACCAGCAGAGAGGGAGGGGCGGCCTTCTATGGCTACACCTTC
TRBV4-3	TRBD1	.	TRBJ1-3	CASSHTGGHTIYF	TGCGCCAGCAGCCATACAGGGGGGCACACCATATATTTT
TRBV6-5	.	once	TRBJ2-7	CASTLGAASLYEQYF	TGTGCCAGCACCTTGGGGGCGGCTAGCTTGTACGAGCAGTACTTC
TRBV27	.	.	TRBJ2-7	CASSYSLNSYEQYF	TGTGCCAGCAGTTACTCCTTGAACTCCTACGAGCAGTACTTC
TRBV19	.	few	TRBJ1-1	CASSISTGNTEAFF	TGTGCCAGTAGTATTTCTACAGGGAACACTGAAGCTTTCTTT
TRBV6-5	.	once	TRBJ2-1	CASSYLVSEHNEQFF	TGTGCCAGCAGTTACTTAGTTAGTGAGCACAATGAGCAGTTCTTC
TRBV9	.	.	TRBJ1-6	CASSVGTVSSYNSPLHF	TGTGCCAGCAGCGTAGGGACAGTGAGCTCCTATAATTCACCCCTCCACTTT
TRBV11-2	.	once	TRBJ1-2	CASSLDYQGRSGYTF	TGTGCCAGCAGCTTAGATTACCAGGGCAGAAGTGGCTACACCTTC
TRBV15	TRBD2	.	TRBJ2-7	CATSSRTSGKQYF	TGTGCCACCAGCAGTAGGACTAGCGGAAAGCAGTACTTC
TRBV24-1	TRBD2	.	TRBJ2-3	CATGDYRDTQYF	TGTGCCACCGGGGACTACCGAGATACGCAGTATTTT
TRBV28	.	.	TRBJ2-1	CASSLGLINEQFF	TGTGCCAGCAGTTTAGGGCTCATCAATGAGCAGTTCTTC
TRBV4-3	TRBD1	.	TRBJ1-1	CASSRTGGTNTEAFF	TGCGCCAGCAGCCGCACAGGGGGGACAAACACTGAAGCTTTCTTT
TRBV11-2	.	.	TRBJ2-3	CASSGGGKDTQYF	TGTGCCAGCAGCGGGGGAGGCAAAGATACGCAGTATTTT
TRBV11-3	.	.	TRBJ1-1	CASSFEDTLNTEAFF	TGTGCCAGCAGCTTCGAGGACACCCTTAACACTGAAGCTTTCTTT
TRBV12-3/TRBV12-4	.	.	TRBJ1-2	CASRKENDGYTF	TGTGCCAGCAGGAAGGAGAACGATGGCTACACCTTC
TRBV7-2	.	.	TRBJ1-1	CASSLGQSITEAFF	TGTGCCAGCAGCTTAGGTCAGTCCATCACTGAAGCTTTCTTT
TRBV23-1	.	.	TRBJ2-7	CASSHGGDEQYF	TGCGCCAGCAGTCACGGAGGGGACGAGCAGTACTTC
TRBV25-1	TRBD1	.	TRBJ2-7	CASSDGQGVGYEQYF	TGTGCCAGCAGTGATGGACAGGGGGTCGGCTACGAGCAGTACTTC
TRBV2	.	.	TRBJ2-7	CASSAAYEQYF	TGTGCCAGCAGTGCCGCCTACGAGCAGTACTTC
TRBV5-1	.	.	TRBJ1-3	CASATGNSGNTIYF	TGCGCCAGCGCGACAGGAAACTCTGGAAACACCATATATTTT
TRBV13	TRBD1	once	TRBJ2-1	CASSPRQGVRDEQFF	TGTGCCAGCAGCCCCCGACAGGGCGTTAGGGATGAGCAGTTCTTC